The sequence of this TCR beta chain was determined in a study of T cells in tuberculosis. CDR1 and CDR2 from the germline V gene are SGHRS and YFSETQ. The CDR3 spans 14 residues. Trimming cost V 1 base and J 2 bases, with 9 bases left between them. Clones were read by immunoSEQ multiplex PCR, and TCRdb kept only the in-frame ones, dropping some. The sample includes over 40,000 clones, roughly 95% of them seen just once. Sequencing was performed on PBMCs. The chain is built from TRBV5-1 and TRBJ1-2; D may be TRBD1 (5 bases). The TCR sequence derives from a donor aged 10-29 years with latent tuberculosis or without tuberculosis infection. The CDR3 coding sequence is TGCGCCAGCAGCTTGAGTCGGGGGAACTATGGCTACACCTTC. Its translation: CASSLSRGNYGYTF.